The 32 T cell receptor beta chains below were found in one sample sequenced in a study of CD8+CD57+ T cells in acquired aplastic anemia. For CDR3 and TCR beta VDJ profiling, genomic DNA was the template used. TCRdb ran MiXCR on the reads and lists one entry per CDR3 protein. Of 150,000 to 200,000 distinct CDR3 sequences in the sample, around 40% were seen once. Sequenced input: sorted CD4+, CD8+, or CD8+CD57+ T cells (not recorded which) from PBMCs. The receptors stem from a human donor in good health.

This clonotype appeared a few times. CDR3 region: CASSKGGLDNEQFF. CDR3 bases: TGTGCCAGCTCGAAGGGGGGCCTGGACAATGAGCAGTTCTTC. The rearrangement uses TRBV18 and TRBJ2-1; D is perhaps TRBD1 or TRBD2 (6 bases each). CDR3 length: 14 residues. Trimming cost V 6 bases and J 5 bases, with 14 bases left between them. The germline gives CDR1 KGHSH, CDR2 LQKENI.

With regard to this clonotype: The CDR3 end shows no conserved phenylalanine or tryptophan, and so a read error is likely. The chain uses TRBV19 and TRBJ1-6, with 7 bases fitting TRBD1. Germline CDR1 is LNHDA and CDR2 is SQIVND (reference sequence). Losses at the gene ends were 10 bases for V and 9 bases for J; bases not matched to a gene: 12. The CDR3 has 14 amino acids. The CDR3 sequence: CATSSQGSSSPLHL. CDR3 coding DNA: TGTGCCACCTCATCACAGGGGTCTAGTTCACCCCTCCACCTT.

This clonotype has a count of ten or more. This chain connects TRBV20-1 to TRBJ2-7, with 13 bases fitting TRBD2. The V gene end was trimmed by 6 bases and the J gene end by 1 base; junction bases not matched to a gene: 9. The CDR3 is 16 residues long. Germline-derived CDR1 and CDR2 are DFQATT and SNEGSKA (reference sequence). As DNA, the CDR3 is TGCAGTGCCGGTGTCGTGACTAGCGGGAGGTCCTACGAGCAGTACTTC. Its protein is CSAGVVTSGRSYEQYF.

V and J are TRBV7-2 and TRBJ2-3, with D hard to call. This CDR3 has 12 residues. Germline assignment: CDR1 SGHTA and CDR2 FQGNSA. Trimming removed 5 bases from V and 7 bases from J, with 10 bases in between. The CDR3 coding sequence is TGTGCCAGCAGCCCTACCTCTCATACGCAGTATTTT. It translates to CASSPTSHTQYF.

Ten or more counts support this clonotype. V and J are TRBV7-9 and TRBJ1-1, with TRBD1 as a possible D gene (6 bases). V lost 5 bases and J lost 1, with 14 bases in between. The CDR3 spans 15 residues. CDR1 and CDR2 (germline): SEHNR, FQNEAQ (reference sequence). The CDR3 region is CASSRRGHENTEAFF. CDR3 sequence (DNA): TGTGCCAGCAGCCGGAGGGGACACGAGAACACTGAAGCTTTCTTT.

Regarding this clonotype: This may arise from a read error, as a much more abundant clone is one base away. The chain recombines TRBV6-2 or TRBV6-3 with TRBJ1-1; D might be TRBD1 (5 bases). The CDR3 extends over 12 amino acids. The V gene's germline CDR1 is MNHEY and CDR2 SVGEGT. CDR3 loop: CAGSYPRGEAFF. CDR3 DNA sequence: TGTGCCGGCAGTTATCCGAGGGGAGAAGCTTTCTTT.

On this clonotype itself: An end of the junction does not agree with germline; a read error may underlie this. The chain is built from TRBV7-9 and TRBJ2-7; 9 bases are shared with TRBD2. The CDR3 consists of 12 residues. Germline V CDR1 and CDR2: SEHNR, FQNEAQ (reference sequence). CDR3 region: CASSGSDYEQYF. CDR3 nucleotides: TGCGCCAGTAGCGGGAGCGACTACGAGCAGTACTTC.

This clonotype was observed many times. The chain recombines TRBV9 with TRBJ2-7; D is unresolved. Trimming shortened V by 1 base and J by 7 bases, and 12 bases separated the two germline ends. Germline values: CDR1 SGDLS, CDR2 YYNGEE. The CDR3 consists of 13 residues. CDR3 amino acids: CASSVSPSGEQYF. The CDR3 nucleotides are TGTGCCAGCAGCGTATCCCCCAGTGGGGAGCAGTACTTC.

Worth noting for this clonotype: Possible read error: a much larger clone is one base away. The chain recombines TRBV9 with TRBJ1-4; 8 bases align to TRBD1. The CDR3 totals 15 residues. V shed 4 bases and J 8 bases; nucleotides not matched to a gene: 10. CDR1 is SGDLS, CDR2 YYNGEE, per germline. The CDR3, as DNA: TGTGCCAGCAGCCCCCGGACAGGGTGGGGCGAAAAACTGTTTTTT. Translating it yields CASSPRTGWGEKLFF.

The chain links TRBV6-5 to TRBJ2-7; 8 nucleotides align to TRBD1. J gave up 0 bases and V 2 bases, and 6 bases lay outside the gene matches. The CDR3 consists of 16 residues. Germline CDR1 and CDR2: MNHEY and SVGAGI. Written as DNA, the CDR3 is TGTGCCAGCAGTTACGGGGACAGGACAATCTCCTACGAGCAGTACTTC. Protein sequence: CASSYGDRTISYEQYF.

The table lists this clonotype with a few counts. This sequence joins TRBV10-3 and TRBJ2-5; 11 bases match TRBD2. The germline CDR1 and CDR2 sequences are ENHRY and SYGVKD. The V and J ends lost 10 bases and 3 bases, in that order; junction bases with no gene match: 4. This CDR3 has 13 amino acids. The CDR3 DNA reads as TGTGCCAGCTCTAGCGGGGGGAAAGAGACCCAGTACTTC. It encodes CASSSGGKETQYF.

This chain connects TRBV27 to TRBJ2-1, with 13 bases that match TRBD2. The V gene's germline CDR1 is MNHEY and CDR2 SMNVEV (reference sequence). The CDR3 sequence is 17 residues long. V lost 5 bases and J lost 5; bases outside the gene matches: 9. The chain's CDR3 is CASSPLTSGRYNNEQFF. DNA for the CDR3: TGTGCCAGCAGTCCGTTGACTAGCGGGAGGTATAACAATGAGCAGTTCTTC.

Ten or more counts support this clonotype. The chain links TRBV5-5 to TRBJ2-6; D uncertain. Germline V gene lookup returns CDR1 SGHKS and CDR2 YYEKEE (reference sequence). The CDR3 sequence is 16 residues long. The V end was cut by 0 bases, the J end by 2 bases, with 9 bases between. CDR3 nucleotide sequence: TGTGCCAGCAGCTTGGCCGTGACACCTGGGGCCAACGTCCTGACTTTC. Its translation: CASSLAVTPGANVLTF.

This sequence joins TRBV4-3 and TRBJ2-3; no definite D call. The germline CDR1 and CDR2 sequences are LGHNA and YSLEER. V was cut by 11 bases and J by 2 bases, with 20 bases left in between. The CDR3 is 15 amino acids. DNA of the CDR3: TGCGCCGTTTCTGAAGAGGCCAGGAACACAGATACGCAGTATTTT. Its protein product is CAVSEEARNTDTQYF.

Details on this clonotype: Being one base from a much bigger clone, this may be a read error. The V and J genes are TRBV5-1 and TRBJ2-3; possibly TRBD2 for D (6 bases). This CDR3 comprises 17 residues. V was clipped by 6 bases and J by 4 bases, with 24 bases between them. The germline CDR1 and CDR2 sequences are SGHRS and YFSETQ. The CDR3 bases are TGCGCCAGCATACCCGATCCTAGCGAGCAGACTGCAGATACGCAGTATTTT. Protein sequence: CASIPDPSEQTADTQYF.

This clonotype was observed a handful of times. The chain employs TRBV13 and TRBJ2-2, with 12 bases matching TRBD2. The germline V gene has CDR1 PRHDT and CDR2 FYEKMQ (reference sequence). The CDR3 is made up of 18 amino acids. The trim removed 5 bases at V and 0 bases at J, leaving 7 bases unmatched. The CDR3, as DNA: TGTGCCAGCAGCCACCGACTAGCGGGGGTCGCGAACACCGGGGAGCTGTTTTTT. It encodes CASSHRLAGVANTGELFF.

This clonotype was seen repeatedly, ten times or more. V and J are TRBV5-1 and TRBJ2-3; TRBD2 might be the D (5 bases). Germline V gene lookup returns CDR1 SGHRS and CDR2 YFSETQ. Trimming removed 2 bases at V and 3 bases at J, with 7 bases between. The CDR3 spans 13 residues. The CDR3 sequence is CASSFGETDTQYF. CDR3 in DNA: TGCGCCAGCAGCTTCGGGGAAACAGATACGCAGTATTTT.

There are a few counts of this clonotype. The chain is built from TRBV19 and TRBJ2-1; TRBD2 might be the D (6 bases). V lost 2 bases and J 6 bases, leaving 14 bases between the germline ends. This CDR3 region has 15 residues. Per germline, CDR1 LNHDA and CDR2 SQIVND (reference sequence). The CDR3 coding sequence is TGTGCCAGTAGTATACGACTAGGATCAGGCAATGAGCAGTTCTTC. It encodes CASSIRLGSGNEQFF.

This clonotype has a single count. The rearrangement links TRBV5-1 to TRBJ2-7; the D gene is possibly TRBD1 (5 bases). Trimming removed 2 bases at V and 2 bases at J, with 11 bases between. Germline CDR1 is SGHRS and CDR2 is YFSETQ. The CDR3 extends over 14 amino acids. This CDR3 reads CASSLRTSTYEQYF. The CDR3 region has the DNA TGCGCCAGCAGCTTACGGACAAGCACCTACGAGCAGTACTTC.

This chain joins TRBV5-6 and TRBJ1-2; D is perhaps TRBD1 (5 bases). With 0 bases removed from V and 1 base from J, the gap between germline ends came to 7 bases. CDR3 size: 14 residues. The V gene's germline CDR1 is SGHDT and CDR2 YYEEEE. CDR3 coding DNA: TGTGCCAGCAGCTTGGGACAGATTAACTATGGCTACACCTTC. Its protein is CASSLGQINYGYTF.

The V call is TRBV10-3, the J call TRBJ1-5, with D possibly TRBD1 on 6 matching bases. The CDR3 spans 17 residues. Germline assignment: CDR1 ENHRY and CDR2 SYGVKD. V dropped 2 bases and J dropped 1 base, with 15 bases sitting between them. This CDR3 reads CAISERGGQGSNQPQHF. CDR3 sequence (DNA): TGTGCCATCAGTGAGAGAGGGGGGCAGGGAAGCAATCAGCCCCAGCATTTT.

This clonotype was detected ten times or more. V gene TRBV19 combines with J gene TRBJ2-2, with D possibly being TRBD1 or TRBD2 (6 bases each). Germline CDR1 LNHDA, CDR2 SQIVND (reference sequence). Trimming shortened V by 6 bases and J by 4 bases, and 18 bases separated the two germline ends. CDR3 length: 16 residues. The CDR3 loop reads CASRREWGAGTGELFF. The CDR3 DNA reads TGTGCCAGTAGGAGAGAATGGGGGGCAGGCACCGGGGAGCTGTTTTTT.

The table lists this clonotype with many counts. The CDR3 region has the DNA TGTGCCAGCAGTAGGACAGGGGGGAATGAAAAACTGTTTTTT. Amino acids: CASSRTGGNEKLFF. The rearrangement links TRBV12-3 or TRBV12-4 to TRBJ1-4; 10 bases are shared with TRBD1. The CDR3 runs to 14 residues. The ends lost 5 bases at V and 5 bases at J; junction bases unmatched: 2.

The chain uses TRBV6-2 or TRBV6-3 and TRBJ1-4; no firm D call. The V gene's germline CDR1 is MNHEY and CDR2 SVGEGT. The CDR3 length is 15 residues. V was trimmed by 4 bases and J by 0 bases, leaving 9 bases between them. The CDR3 DNA follows: TGTGCCAGCAGTTCGGCCGAGGCAACTAATGAAAAACTGTTTTTT. It codes for CASSSAEATNEKLFF.

There are many counts of this clonotype. This sequence joins TRBV15 and TRBJ2-7; no definite D call. This CDR3 has 14 amino acids. Per germline, CDR1 LNHNV and CDR2 YYDKDF (reference sequence). Trimming cost V 1 base and J 3 bases, with 10 bases left between them. DNA of the CDR3: TGTGCCACCAGCAGAGCCACGGGCGGCTACGAGCAGTACTTC. Its protein product is CATSRATGGYEQYF. Filled out from reference TRBV15 and TRBJ2-7, the complete variable domain reads DAMVIQNPRYQVTQFGKPVTLSCSQTLNHNVMYWYQQKSSQAPKLLFHYYDKDFNNEADTPDNFQSRRPNTSFCFLDIRSPGLGDTAMYLCATSRATGGYEQYFGPGTRLTVT.

The gene calls are TRBV20-1 and TRBJ2-2, with 9 bases fitting TRBD2. Germline V gene sequence: CDR1 DFQATT, CDR2 SNEGSKA (reference sequence). The CDR3 has 17 amino acids. V shed 1 base, J shed 1 base, and the junction held 7 bases outside the gene matches. DNA of the CDR3: TGCAGTGCTAGAGCTTTGACTAGCGGCCTGAACACCGGGGAGCTGTTTTTT. Translated, it gives CSARALTSGLNTGELFF.

The chain links TRBV7-9 to TRBJ2-2; tentatively, D is TRBD2 (6 bases). Trimming pared 4 bases from V and 7 bases from J, leaving 10 bases between. There are 13 residues in the CDR3. Germline CDR1 and CDR2: SEHNR and FQNEAQ (reference sequence). The CDR3 bases are TGTGCCAGCAGCTCGGGACTCCTCGGGGAGCTGTTTTTT. This encodes CASSSGLLGELFF.

The genes are TRBV3-1 and TRBJ1-2; a possible D gene is TRBD1 (5 bases). The CDR3 is 17 residues long. The germline V and J ends were trimmed by 0 bases and 1 base, with 15 bases remaining between them. The germline gives CDR1 LGHDT, CDR2 YNNKEL (reference sequence). The CDR3 sequence: CASSQELRDGLNYGYTF. The CDR3 bases are TGTGCCAGCAGCCAAGAACTCCGGGACGGACTTAACTATGGCTACACCTTC.

The chain couples TRBV19 to TRBJ2-5, with D tentatively TRBD1 (6 bases). Germline V gives CDR1 LNHDA, CDR2 SQIVND (reference sequence). The CDR3 covers 13 residues. V was clipped by 8 bases and J by 1 base, with 11 bases between them. In DNA form, the CDR3 reads TGTGCCAGTTTAGTACAGGGCCAAGAGACCCAGTACTTC. Translated: CASLVQGQETQYF.

As to this clonotype: A much larger clone sits a single nucleotide away, making a read error possible. The chain links TRBV12-3 or TRBV12-4 to TRBJ2-1; unclear D gene. V was clipped by 6 bases and J by 2 bases, with 14 bases between them. This CDR3 contains 15 residues. CDR3 bases: TGTGCCAGCAGCACTTGGCATGACCCCTACAATGAGCAGTTCTTC. Protein: CASSTWHDPYNEQFF.

The chain links TRBV2 to TRBJ2-7; D possibly corresponds to TRBD1 (6 bases). This CDR3 spans 13 amino acids. The germline V gene has CDR1 SNHLY and CDR2 FYNNEI. Trimming took 7 bases from V and 4 from J, leaving 14 bases between them. The CDR3 loop is CASTPTGSYEQYF. The CDR3 nucleotides are TGTGCCAGCACCCCGACAGGAAGTTACGAGCAGTACTTC. The entire variable domain, with the rest obtained from reference TRBV2 and TRBJ2-7, is as follows: EPEVTQTPSHQVTQMGQEVILRCVPISNHLYFYWYRQILGQKVEFLVSFYNNEISEKSEIFDDQFSVERPDGSNFTLKIRSTKLEDSAMYFCASTPTGSYEQYFGPGTRLTVT.

This clonotype showed up many times. The chain carries TRBV10-3 and TRBJ1-4, with a tentative D call TRBD1 (6 bases). CDR3 length equals 13 residues. Trimming removed 5 bases from V and 10 bases from J, with 14 bases in between. CDR1 is ENHRY, CDR2 SYGVKD, per germline. This CDR3 reads CAISKDLGGKLFF. CDR3 nucleotides: TGTGCCATCAGTAAGGACCTAGGGGGAAAACTGTTTTTT.